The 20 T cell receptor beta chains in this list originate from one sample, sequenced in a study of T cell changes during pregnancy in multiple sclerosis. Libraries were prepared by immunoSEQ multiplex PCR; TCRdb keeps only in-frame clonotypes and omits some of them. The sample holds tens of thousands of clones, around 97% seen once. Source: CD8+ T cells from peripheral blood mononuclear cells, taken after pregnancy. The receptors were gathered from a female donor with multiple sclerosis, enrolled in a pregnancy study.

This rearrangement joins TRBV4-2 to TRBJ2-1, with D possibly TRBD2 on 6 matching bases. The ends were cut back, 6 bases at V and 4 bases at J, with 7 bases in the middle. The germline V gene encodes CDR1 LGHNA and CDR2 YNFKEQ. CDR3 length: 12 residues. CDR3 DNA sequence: TGTGCCAGCAGTAGCGGATACAATGAGCAGTTCTTC. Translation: CASSSGYNEQFF.

DNA of the CDR3: TGTGCCAGCAGCTCCTCGGGTACTAGCGGGATGAGAGATACGCAGTATTTT. As protein: CASSSSGTSGMRDTQYF. The chain links TRBV7-6 to TRBJ2-3; 10 bases map to TRBD2. CDR3 size: 17 residues. With V trimmed by 4 bases and J by 5 bases, 12 bases remained unmatched. The V gene's germline CDR1 is SGHVS and CDR2 FNYEAQ.

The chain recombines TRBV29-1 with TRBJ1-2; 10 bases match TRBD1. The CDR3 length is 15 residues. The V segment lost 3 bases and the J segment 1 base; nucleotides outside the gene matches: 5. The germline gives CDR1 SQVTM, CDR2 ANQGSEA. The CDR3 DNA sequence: TGCAGCGTTGACGTCGGGACAGGGGATAACTATGGCTACACCTTC. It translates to CSVDVGTGDNYGYTF.

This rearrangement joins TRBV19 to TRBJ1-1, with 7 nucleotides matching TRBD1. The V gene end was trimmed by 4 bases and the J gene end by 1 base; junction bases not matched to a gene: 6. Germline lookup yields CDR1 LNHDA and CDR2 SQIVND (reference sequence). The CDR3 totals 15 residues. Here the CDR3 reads CASSRAGQTNTEAFF. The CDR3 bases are TGTGCCAGTAGTAGGGCGGGACAGACGAACACTGAAGCTTTCTTT.

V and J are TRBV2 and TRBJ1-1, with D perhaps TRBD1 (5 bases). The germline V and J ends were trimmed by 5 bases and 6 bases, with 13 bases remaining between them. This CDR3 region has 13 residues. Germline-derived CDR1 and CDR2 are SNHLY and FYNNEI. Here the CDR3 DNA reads TGTGCCAGCAGTTCCACTTGGGGCGCTGAAGCTTTCTTT. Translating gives CASSSTWGAEAFF.

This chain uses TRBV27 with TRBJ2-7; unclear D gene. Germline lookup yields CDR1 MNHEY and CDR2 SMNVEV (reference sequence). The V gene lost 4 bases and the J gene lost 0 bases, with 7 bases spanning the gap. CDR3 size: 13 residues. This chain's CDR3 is CASSSTHSYEQYF. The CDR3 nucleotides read TGTGCCAGCAGTTCGACTCACTCCTACGAGCAGTACTTC.

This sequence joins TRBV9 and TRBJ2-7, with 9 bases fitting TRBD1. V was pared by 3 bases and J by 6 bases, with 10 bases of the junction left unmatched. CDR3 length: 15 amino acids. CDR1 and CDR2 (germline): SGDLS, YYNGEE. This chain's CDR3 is CASSATGTGSVEQYF. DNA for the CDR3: TGTGCCAGCAGCGCGACCGGGACAGGGTCCGTCGAGCAGTACTTC.

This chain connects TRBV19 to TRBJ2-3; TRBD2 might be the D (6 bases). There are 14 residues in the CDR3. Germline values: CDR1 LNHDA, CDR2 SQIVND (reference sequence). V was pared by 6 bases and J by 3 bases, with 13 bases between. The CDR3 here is CASRTMGGTDTQYF. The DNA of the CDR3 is TGTGCCAGTAGAACGATGGGAGGAACAGATACGCAGTATTTT. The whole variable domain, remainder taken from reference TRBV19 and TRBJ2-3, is DGGITQSPKYLFRKEGQNVTLSCEQNLNHDAMYWYRQDPGQGLRLIYYSQIVNDFQKGDIAEGYSVSREKKESFPLTVTSAQKNPTAFYLCASRTMGGTDTQYFGPGTRLTVL.

The CDR3, as DNA: TGTGCCAGTAGTATAACGGGAAATAGCTACGAGCAGTACTTC. Translation gives CASSITGNSYEQYF. This chain connects TRBV19 to TRBJ2-7; D may be TRBD2 (5 bases). There are 14 residues in the CDR3. Germline V lookup: CDR1 LNHDA, CDR2 SQIVND (reference sequence). The V end lost 2 bases, the J end lost 3 bases, and 11 bases lay between the germline ends.

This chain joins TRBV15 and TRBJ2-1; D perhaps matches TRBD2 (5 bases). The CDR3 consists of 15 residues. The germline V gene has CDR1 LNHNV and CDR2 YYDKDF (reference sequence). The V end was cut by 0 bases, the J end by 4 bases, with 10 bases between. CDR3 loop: CATSRDLADYNEQFF. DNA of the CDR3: TGTGCCACCAGCAGAGACCTAGCCGATTACAATGAGCAGTTCTTC. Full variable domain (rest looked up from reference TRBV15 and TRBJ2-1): DAMVIQNPRYQVTQFGKPVTLSCSQTLNHNVMYWYQQKSSQAPKLLFHYYDKDFNNEADTPDNFQSRRPNTSFCFLDIRSPGLGDTAMYLCATSRDLADYNEQFFGPGTRLTVL.

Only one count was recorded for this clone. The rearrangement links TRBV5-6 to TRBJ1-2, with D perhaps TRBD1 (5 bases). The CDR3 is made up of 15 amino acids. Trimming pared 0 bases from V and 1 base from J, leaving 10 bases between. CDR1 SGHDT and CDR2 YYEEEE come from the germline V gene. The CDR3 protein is CASSLGQTHNYGYTF. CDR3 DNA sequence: TGTGCCAGCAGCTTGGGACAGACACATAACTATGGCTACACCTTC.

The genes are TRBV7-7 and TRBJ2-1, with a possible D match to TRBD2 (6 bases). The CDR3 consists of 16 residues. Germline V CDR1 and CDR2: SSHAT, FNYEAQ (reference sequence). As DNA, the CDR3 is TGTGCTGGCCCGATAGGGACCGGGACTCGCCGGTTGTATAAGTTCTTC. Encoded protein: CAGPIGTGTRRLYKFF.

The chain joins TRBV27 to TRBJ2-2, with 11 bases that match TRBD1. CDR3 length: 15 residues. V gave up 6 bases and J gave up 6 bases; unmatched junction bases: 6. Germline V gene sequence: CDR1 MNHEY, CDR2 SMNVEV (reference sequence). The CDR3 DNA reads TGTGCCAGCAGATCCGGGACAGGGGGTGCCGGGGAGCTGTTTTTT. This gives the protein CASRSGTGGAGELFF.

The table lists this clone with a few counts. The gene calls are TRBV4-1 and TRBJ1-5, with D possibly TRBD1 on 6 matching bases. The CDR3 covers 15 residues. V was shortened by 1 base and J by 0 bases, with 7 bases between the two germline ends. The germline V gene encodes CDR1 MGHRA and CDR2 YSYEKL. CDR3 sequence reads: CASSQVQGSNQPQHF. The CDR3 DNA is TGCGCCAGCAGCCAAGTACAGGGTAGCAATCAGCCCCAGCATTTT.

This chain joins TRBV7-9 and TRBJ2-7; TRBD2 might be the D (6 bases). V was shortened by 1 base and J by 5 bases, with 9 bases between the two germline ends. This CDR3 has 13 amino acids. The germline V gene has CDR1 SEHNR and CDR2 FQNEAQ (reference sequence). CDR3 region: CASSLDRRDEQYF. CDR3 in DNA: TGTGCCAGCAGCTTAGACAGGAGGGACGAGCAGTACTTC.

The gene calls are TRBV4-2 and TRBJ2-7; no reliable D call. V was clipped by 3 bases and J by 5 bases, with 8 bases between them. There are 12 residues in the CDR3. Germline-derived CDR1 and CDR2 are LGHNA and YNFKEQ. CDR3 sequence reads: CASSQATDEQYF. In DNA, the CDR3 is TGTGCCAGCAGCCAGGCCACAGACGAGCAGTACTTC.

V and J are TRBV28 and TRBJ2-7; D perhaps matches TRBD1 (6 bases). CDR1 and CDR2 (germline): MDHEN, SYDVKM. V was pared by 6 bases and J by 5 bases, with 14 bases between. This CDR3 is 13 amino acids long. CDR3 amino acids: CASRPQGYNEQYF. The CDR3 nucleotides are TGTGCCAGCAGACCACAGGGATATAACGAGCAGTACTTC.

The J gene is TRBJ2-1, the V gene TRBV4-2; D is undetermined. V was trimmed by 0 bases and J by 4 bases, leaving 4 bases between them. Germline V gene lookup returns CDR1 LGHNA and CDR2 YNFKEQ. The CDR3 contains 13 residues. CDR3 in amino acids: CASSQDPYNEQFF. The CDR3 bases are TGTGCCAGCAGCCAAGATCCATACAATGAGCAGTTCTTC.

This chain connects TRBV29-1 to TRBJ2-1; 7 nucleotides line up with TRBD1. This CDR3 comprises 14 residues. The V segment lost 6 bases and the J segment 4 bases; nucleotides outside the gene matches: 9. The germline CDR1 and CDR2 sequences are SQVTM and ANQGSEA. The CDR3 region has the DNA TGCAGCGTGCCGGGACAGATCAAGTACAATGAGCAGTTCTTC. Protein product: CSVPGQIKYNEQFF.

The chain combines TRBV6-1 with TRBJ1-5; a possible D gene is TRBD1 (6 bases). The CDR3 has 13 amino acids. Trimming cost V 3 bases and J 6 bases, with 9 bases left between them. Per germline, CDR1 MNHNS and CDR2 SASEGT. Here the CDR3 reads CASSDGGGQPQHF. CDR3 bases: TGTGCCAGCAGTGATGGGGGCGGTCAGCCCCAGCATTTT.